The 21 T cell receptor beta chains listed next were all sequenced from one sample in a study of T cell responses to AZD1222 COVID-19 vaccine. The data were produced by immunoSEQ multiplex PCR, yet TCRdb's version contains in-frame clones alone and is incomplete. The sample consists of about 270,000 clones, 94% of them appearing once. The sample in question was peripheral blood, obtained 28 days after the second AZD1222 dose. These receptors were obtained from an adult who received the AZD1222 COVID-19 vaccine.

The V and J genes are TRBV7-2 and TRBJ2-7; tentatively, D is TRBD1 (6 bases). CDR3 length: 16 amino acids. V lost 5 bases to trimming and J lost 3 bases, with 20 bases between them. CDR1 SGHTA and CDR2 FQGNSA come from the germline V gene. The CDR3 is CASSDLFNRVGYEQYF. The CDR3 bases are TGTGCCAGCAGCGACTTGTTTAACAGGGTCGGCTACGAGCAGTACTTC.

The chain employs TRBV2 and TRBJ2-7; perhaps TRBD2 as D (6 bases). V was cut by 4 bases and J by 4 bases, with 17 bases left in between. The CDR3 runs to 15 residues. Germline V CDR1 and CDR2: SNHLY, FYNNEI. CDR3 sequence reads: CASSGGRGRVYEQYF. CDR3 DNA: TGTGCCAGCAGTGGAGGGCGGGGTAGGGTTTACGAGCAGTACTTC. The full variable domain, its missing parts supplied by reference TRBV2 and TRBJ2-7, is EPEVTQTPSHQVTQMGQEVILRCVPISNHLYFYWYRQILGQKVEFLVSFYNNEISEKSEIFDDQFSVERPDGSNFTLKIRSTKLEDSAMYFCASSGGRGRVYEQYFGPGTRLTVT.

DNA of the CDR3: TGTGCCAGCAGCCACCCGGGGGCTAGCGGGCATTACAATGAGCAGTTCTTC. Translating it yields CASSHPGASGHYNEQFF. The chain joins TRBV7-2 to TRBJ2-1, with TRBD2 matching over 8 bases. Germline V gene sequence: CDR1 SGHTA, CDR2 FQGNSA. The CDR3 is made up of 17 amino acids. V dropped 5 bases and J dropped 4; count of bases not matched to a gene: 13.

The chain is built from TRBV5-4 and TRBJ2-5, with 7 bases matching TRBD2. After removal of 0 bases from V and 3 bases from J, the junction contained 5 bases not matched to a gene. This CDR3 has 15 amino acids. The germline V gene has CDR1 SGHNT and CDR2 YYREEE (reference sequence). CDR3 nucleotides: TGTGCCAGCAGCTTGGATTCTAGCGGAAAAGAGACCCAGTACTTC. This codes for CASSLDSSGKETQYF.

V gene TRBV5-4 combines with J gene TRBJ2-4; D may be TRBD2 (5 bases). Germline assignment: CDR1 SGHNT and CDR2 YYREEE (reference sequence). V was shortened by 3 bases and J by 6 bases, with 13 bases between the two germline ends. The length of the CDR3 is 14 residues. CDR3 DNA: TGTGCCAGCAGCTCCACGGGAAGCAGAAACATTCAGTACTTC. It specifies CASSSTGSRNIQYF.

V gene TRBV2 combines with J gene TRBJ2-3, with a possible D match to TRBD2 (5 bases). The CDR3 is 17 amino acids. Germline V lookup: CDR1 SNHLY, CDR2 FYNNEI. V was trimmed by 6 bases and J by 2 bases, leaving 21 bases between them. CDR3 sequence (DNA): TGTGCCAGCAGAAAAAGACTTAGTACCGGGAACACAGATACGCAGTATTTT. It encodes CASRKRLSTGNTDTQYF. Full variable domain (outside the CDR3, taken from reference TRBV2 and TRBJ2-3): EPEVTQTPSHQVTQMGQEVILRCVPISNHLYFYWYRQILGQKVEFLVSFYNNEISEKSEIFDDQFSVERPDGSNFTLKIRSTKLEDSAMYFCASRKRLSTGNTDTQYFGPGTRLTVL.

The chain recombines TRBV18 with TRBJ2-7; 7 bases map to TRBD2. The V gene end was trimmed by 2 bases and the J gene end by 1 base; junction bases not matched to a gene: 11. CDR1 is KGHSH, CDR2 LQKENI, per germline. The CDR3 is made up of 17 amino acids. CDR3 sequence reads: CASSPRRSREVSYEQYF. CDR3 DNA: TGTGCCAGCTCACCAAGACGGTCCCGGGAGGTGTCCTACGAGCAGTACTTC.

V usage is TRBV4-1 and J usage is TRBJ2-7; TRBD1 matches at 7 bases. The CDR3 length is 18 residues. V shed 4 bases, J shed 0 bases, and the junction held 15 bases outside the gene matches. Germline CDR1 reads MGHRA; CDR2 reads YSYEKL. The CDR3 DNA reads TGCGCCAGCAGCCTCGTCACCCCACAGGGGAAGTACTCCTACGAGCAGTACTTC. Amino acids: CASSLVTPQGKYSYEQYF.

The rearrangement links TRBV2 to TRBJ2-1, with 9 bases fitting TRBD1. The V segment lost 6 bases and the J segment 3 bases; nucleotides outside the gene matches: 6. This CDR3 is 15 amino acids long. Germline CDR1 is SNHLY and CDR2 is FYNNEI. The DNA of the CDR3 is TGTGCCAGCAGAACCGGGACAGGGATCTACAATGAGCAGTTCTTC. Translating it yields CASRTGTGIYNEQFF.

The chain employs TRBV7-8 and TRBJ2-3, with 7 bases fitting TRBD2. The CDR3 is made up of 15 amino acids. CDR1 is SGHVS and CDR2 is FQNEAQ in the germline V gene. Trimming took 6 bases from V and 3 from J; bases not matched to a gene: 9. This CDR3 is CASREKASGTDTQYF. The CDR3 DNA reads as TGTGCCAGCAGAGAGAAGGCTAGCGGTACAGATACGCAGTATTTT. The entire variable domain, with the rest obtained from reference TRBV7-8 and TRBJ2-3, is as follows: GAGVSQSPRYKVAKRGQDVALRCDPISGHVSLFWYQQALGQGPEFLTYFQNEAQLDKSGLPSDRFFAERPEGSVSTLKIQRTQQEDSAVYLCASREKASGTDTQYFGPGTRLTVL.

The rearrangement links TRBV29-1 to TRBJ2-7; 10 nucleotides line up with TRBD1. Germline CDR1 SQVTM, CDR2 ANQGSEA. The CDR3 totals 14 residues. V lost 3 bases and J lost 0; bases outside the gene matches: 2. The CDR3 nucleotides read TGCAGCGTTGAGGGACAGGGGTACTCCTACGAGCAGTACTTC. Protein: CSVEGQGYSYEQYF.

The chain employs TRBV19 and TRBJ2-7; 9 bases line up with TRBD1. After removal of 5 bases from V and 1 base from J, the junction contained 3 bases not matched to a gene. Germline V gene data show CDR1 as LNHDA and CDR2 as SQIVND (reference sequence). The CDR3 covers 14 residues. The CDR3 spells CASSAGQGSYEQYF. The CDR3 nucleotides are TGTGCCAGTAGTGCGGGACAGGGTTCCTACGAGCAGTACTTC. The full variable domain, completed using reference TRBV19 and TRBJ2-7, is DGGITQSPKYLFRKEGQNVTLSCEQNLNHDAMYWYRQDPGQGLRLIYYSQIVNDFQKGDIAEGYSVSREKKESFPLTVTSAQKNPTAFYLCASSAGQGSYEQYFGPGTRLTVT.

The chain uses TRBV5-6 and TRBJ1-3; unclear D gene. With 0 bases removed from V and 8 bases from J, the gap between germline ends came to 9 bases. This CDR3 is built from 13 residues. Germline CDR1 and CDR2: SGHDT and YYEEEE. For the CDR3, the DNA is TGTGCCAGCAGCTTGGCCCACGGTTACACCATATATTTT. Encoded protein: CASSLAHGYTIYF.

Only one count was recorded for this clone. This rearrangement joins TRBV7-2 to TRBJ1-1, with D possibly matching TRBD1 (5 bases). From germline, CDR1 is SGHTA and CDR2 FQGNSA. There are 15 residues in the CDR3. V was shortened by 5 bases and J by 3 bases, with 16 bases between the two germline ends. The CDR3 is CASSPTLGLDTEAFF. In DNA form, the CDR3 reads TGTGCCAGCAGCCCTACACTGGGGCTGGACACTGAAGCTTTCTTT.

The genes are TRBV27 and TRBJ1-2, with a tentative D call TRBD1 (6 bases). The CDR3 covers 13 residues. The ends were cut back, 4 bases at V and 7 bases at J, with 13 bases in the middle. Germline V gene data show CDR1 as MNHEY and CDR2 as SMNVEV (reference sequence). The CDR3 here is CASSSWGAGGYTF. CDR3 coding DNA: TGTGCCAGCAGTTCCTGGGGGGCTGGTGGCTACACCTTC.

This clone was seen once. The chain uses TRBV4-1 and TRBJ2-7; 15 nucleotides agree with TRBD2. Germline V lookup: CDR1 MGHRA, CDR2 YSYEKL. CDR3 length equals 14 residues. V gave up 4 bases and J gave up 12 bases; unmatched junction bases: 7. In DNA form, the CDR3 reads TGCGCCAGCAGCCCGACGGGACTAGCGGGAGGAAGGTACTTC. Protein: CASSPTGLAGGRYF.

The chain employs TRBV3-1 (or the pseudogene TRBV3-2) and TRBJ2-2; no firm D call. Between the trimmed V and J ends, which lost 8 bases and 7 bases, there was a span of 8 bases. This CDR3 comprises 11 residues. Germline V gene sequence: CDR1 LGHDT, CDR2 YNNKEL (reference sequence). This chain's CDR3 is CASVRNGELFF. DNA for the CDR3: TGTGCCAGCGTAAGGAACGGGGAGCTGTTTTTT.

The rearrangement links TRBV6-5 to TRBJ1-2; the D is unclear. Per the germline V gene, CDR1 is MNHEY and CDR2 is SVGAGI. This CDR3 spans 14 amino acids. The V end lost 7 bases, the J end lost 6 bases, and 18 bases lay between the germline ends. CDR3 loop: CASTPAGSYHGYTF. The DNA for the CDR3 is TGTGCCAGCACTCCCGCGGGGTCATACCATGGCTACACCTTC.

This rearrangement joins TRBV7-8 to TRBJ2-1; the match to TRBD2 covers 8 bases. The J segment lost 9 bases and the V segment lost 5 bases, leaving 12 bases of the junction unmatched. The CDR3 has 15 residues. CDR1 is SGHVS and CDR2 is FQNEAQ in the germline V gene. In DNA form, the CDR3 reads TGTGCCAGCAGCCATCCCGAGCGGGAGCAGGCTGAGCAGTTCTTC. It codes for CASSHPEREQAEQFF.

The V and J genes are TRBV4-1 and TRBJ2-5; TRBD2 is a possible D gene (6 bases). Trimming took 2 bases from V and 3 from J, leaving 10 bases between them. In germline, CDR1 is MGHRA, CDR2 YSYEKL. CDR3 length: 14 residues. The CDR3 bases are TGCGCCAGCAGCCAACGGGGCGGGAAAGAGACCCAGTACTTC. Protein: CASSQRGGKETQYF.

The chain carries TRBV5-1 and TRBJ1-2, with D perhaps matching TRBD1 (6 bases). The CDR3 consists of 13 residues. CDR1 and CDR2 (germline): SGHRS, YFSETQ. V was cut by 4 bases and J by 6 bases, with 13 bases left in between. The CDR3 region is CASSPGARDGYTF. CDR3 DNA sequence: TGCGCCAGCAGCCCGGGGGCACGGGATGGCTACACCTTC.